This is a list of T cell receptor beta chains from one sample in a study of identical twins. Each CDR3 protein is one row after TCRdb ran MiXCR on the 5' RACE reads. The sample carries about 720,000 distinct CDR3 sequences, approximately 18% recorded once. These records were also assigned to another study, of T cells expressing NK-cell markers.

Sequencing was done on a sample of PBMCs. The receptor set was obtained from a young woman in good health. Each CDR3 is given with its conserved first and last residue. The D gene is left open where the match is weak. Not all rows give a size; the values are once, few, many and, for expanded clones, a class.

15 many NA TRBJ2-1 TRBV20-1 CSARVPGSHYNEQFF TGCAGTGCTAGAGTGCCCGGGAGCCACTACAATGAGCAGTTCTTC
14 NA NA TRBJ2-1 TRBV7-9 CASSVDYPAPEQFF TGTGCCAGCAGCGTAGACTACCCCGCACCTGAGCAGTTCTTC
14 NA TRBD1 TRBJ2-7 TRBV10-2 CASKRGQGAYEQYF TGCGCCAGCAAAAGGGGACAGGGGGCCTACGAGCAGTACTTC
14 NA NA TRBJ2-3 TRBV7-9 CASSLAMSTDTQYF TGTGCCAGCAGCTTGGCCATGAGCACAGATACGCAGTATTTT
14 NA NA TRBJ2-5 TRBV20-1 CSASRLGSEETQYF TGCAGTGCTAGTCGGCTAGGTTCGGAAGAGACCCAGTACTTC
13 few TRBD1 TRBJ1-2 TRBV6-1 CASSPDRGSGYTF TGTGCCAGCAGCCCCGACAGGGGATCTGGCTACACCTTC
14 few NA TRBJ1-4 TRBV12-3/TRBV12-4 CASSLGWANEKLFF TGTGCCAGCAGTTTGGGGTGGGCTAATGAAAAACTGTTTTTT
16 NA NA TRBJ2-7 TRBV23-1 CASSRSTGRRSYEQYF TGCGCCAGCAGTCGTTCGACAGGACGCCGCTCCTACGAGCAGTACTTC
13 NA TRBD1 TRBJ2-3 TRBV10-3 CAISEGGKDTQYF TGTGCCATCAGCGAAGGGGGCAAAGATACGCAGTATTTT
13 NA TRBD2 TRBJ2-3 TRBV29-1 CSAWGGYTDTQYF TGCAGCGCCTGGGGGGGGTACACAGATACGCAGTATTTT
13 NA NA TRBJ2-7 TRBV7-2 CASSSSPAHEQYF TGTGCCAGCAGCTCATCCCCAGCGCATGAGCAGTACTTC
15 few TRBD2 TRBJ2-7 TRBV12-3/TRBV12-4 CASSPRLAALYEQYF TGTGCCAGCAGCCCCCGACTAGCAGCTCTCTACGAGCAGTACTTC
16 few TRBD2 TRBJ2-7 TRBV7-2 CASSGRGLPKPYEQYF TGTGCCAGCAGCGGGAGGGGACTTCCGAAGCCCTACGAGCAGTACTTC
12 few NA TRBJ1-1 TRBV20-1 CSARESRAKAFF TGCAGTGCTAGAGAGTCCAGAGCGAAAGCTTTCTTT
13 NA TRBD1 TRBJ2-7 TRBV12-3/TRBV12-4 CASGGQGRYEQYF TGTGCCAGCGGTGGACAGGGGAGGTACGAGCAGTACTTC
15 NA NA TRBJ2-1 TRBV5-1 CASSLVRVKYNEQFF TGCGCCAGCAGCTTGGTGCGAGTAAAGTACAATGAGCAGTTCTTC
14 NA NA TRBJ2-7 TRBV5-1 CASSTAAASYEQYF TGCGCCAGCAGCACCGCAGCAGCGTCCTACGAGCAGTACTTC
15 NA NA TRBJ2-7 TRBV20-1 CSARADRLGIYEQYF TGCAGTGCTAGAGCCGATCGCCTGGGCATCTACGAGCAGTACTTC
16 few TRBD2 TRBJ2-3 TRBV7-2 CASSSSLAGHTDTQYF TGTGCCAGCAGCTCTTCTCTAGCGGGACACACAGATACGCAGTATTTT
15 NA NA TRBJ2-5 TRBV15 CATSRPGKGAETQYF TGTGCCACCAGCAGACCGGGGAAGGGAGCCGAGACCCAGTACTTC
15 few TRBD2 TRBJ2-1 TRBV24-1 CATSEGQGLYNEQFF TGTGCCACCAGTGAAGGGCAGGGACTATACAATGAGCAGTTCTTC
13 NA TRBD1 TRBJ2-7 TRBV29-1 CSGTGQGTYEQYF TGCAGCGGGACGGGACAGGGGACCTACGAGCAGTACTTC
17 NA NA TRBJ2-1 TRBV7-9 CASSIHSGTDAYNEQFF TGTGCCAGCAGCATTCACTCCGGGACGGACGCCTACAATGAGCAGTTCTTC
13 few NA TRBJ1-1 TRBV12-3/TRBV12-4 CASSLFDRKEAFF TGTGCCAGCAGTTTATTTGACAGGAAGGAAGCTTTCTTT
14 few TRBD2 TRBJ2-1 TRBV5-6 CASPRVAGYNEQFF TGTGCCAGCCCCCGAGTAGCGGGGTACAATGAGCAGTTCTTC
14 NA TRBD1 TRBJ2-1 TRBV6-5 CASSYGQGDNEQFF TGTGCCAGCAGTTACGGACAGGGGGACAATGAGCAGTTCTTC
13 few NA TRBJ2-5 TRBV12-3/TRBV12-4 CASTRLGSETQYF TGTGCCAGCACCCGACTAGGATCGGAGACCCAGTACTTC
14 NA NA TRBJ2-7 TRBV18 CASSPSTATYEQYF TGTGCCAGCTCACCTTCGACGGCGACCTACGAGCAGTACTTC
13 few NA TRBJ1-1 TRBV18 CASSLGQFTEAFF TGTGCCAGCTCCCTCGGGCAGTTCACTGAAGCTTTCTTT
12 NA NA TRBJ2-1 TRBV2 CARRTEGNEQFF TGTGCCAGACGTACCGAGGGCAATGAGCAGTTCTTC
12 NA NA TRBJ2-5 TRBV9 CASSGLDETQYF TGTGCCAGCTCGGGACTCGACGAGACCCAGTACTTC
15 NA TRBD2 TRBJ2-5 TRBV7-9 CASSWTSGSLETQYF TGTGCCAGCAGCTGGACTAGCGGGAGCTTGGAGACCCAGTACTTC
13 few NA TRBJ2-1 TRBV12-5 CASGLTSGTTKFF TGTGCTAGTGGTTTGACCTCAGGGACAACAAAGTTCTTC
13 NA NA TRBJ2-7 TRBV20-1 CSASGTRTYEQYF TGCAGTGCTTCAGGGACCAGAACCTACGAGCAGTACTTC
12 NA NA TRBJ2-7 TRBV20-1 CSAGRVGYEQYF TGCAGTGCTGGGCGGGTAGGATACGAGCAGTACTTC
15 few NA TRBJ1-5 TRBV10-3 CAISESLQGGQPQHF TGTGCCATCAGTGAGAGTCTACAGGGAGGTCAGCCCCAGCATTTT
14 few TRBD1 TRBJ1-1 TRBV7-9 CASSPDRVRAEAFF TGTGCCAGCAGCCCGGACAGGGTAAGGGCTGAAGCTTTCTTT
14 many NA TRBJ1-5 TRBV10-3 CAISENGRNQPQHF TGTGCCATCAGTGAAAACGGCAGAAATCAGCCCCAGCATTTT